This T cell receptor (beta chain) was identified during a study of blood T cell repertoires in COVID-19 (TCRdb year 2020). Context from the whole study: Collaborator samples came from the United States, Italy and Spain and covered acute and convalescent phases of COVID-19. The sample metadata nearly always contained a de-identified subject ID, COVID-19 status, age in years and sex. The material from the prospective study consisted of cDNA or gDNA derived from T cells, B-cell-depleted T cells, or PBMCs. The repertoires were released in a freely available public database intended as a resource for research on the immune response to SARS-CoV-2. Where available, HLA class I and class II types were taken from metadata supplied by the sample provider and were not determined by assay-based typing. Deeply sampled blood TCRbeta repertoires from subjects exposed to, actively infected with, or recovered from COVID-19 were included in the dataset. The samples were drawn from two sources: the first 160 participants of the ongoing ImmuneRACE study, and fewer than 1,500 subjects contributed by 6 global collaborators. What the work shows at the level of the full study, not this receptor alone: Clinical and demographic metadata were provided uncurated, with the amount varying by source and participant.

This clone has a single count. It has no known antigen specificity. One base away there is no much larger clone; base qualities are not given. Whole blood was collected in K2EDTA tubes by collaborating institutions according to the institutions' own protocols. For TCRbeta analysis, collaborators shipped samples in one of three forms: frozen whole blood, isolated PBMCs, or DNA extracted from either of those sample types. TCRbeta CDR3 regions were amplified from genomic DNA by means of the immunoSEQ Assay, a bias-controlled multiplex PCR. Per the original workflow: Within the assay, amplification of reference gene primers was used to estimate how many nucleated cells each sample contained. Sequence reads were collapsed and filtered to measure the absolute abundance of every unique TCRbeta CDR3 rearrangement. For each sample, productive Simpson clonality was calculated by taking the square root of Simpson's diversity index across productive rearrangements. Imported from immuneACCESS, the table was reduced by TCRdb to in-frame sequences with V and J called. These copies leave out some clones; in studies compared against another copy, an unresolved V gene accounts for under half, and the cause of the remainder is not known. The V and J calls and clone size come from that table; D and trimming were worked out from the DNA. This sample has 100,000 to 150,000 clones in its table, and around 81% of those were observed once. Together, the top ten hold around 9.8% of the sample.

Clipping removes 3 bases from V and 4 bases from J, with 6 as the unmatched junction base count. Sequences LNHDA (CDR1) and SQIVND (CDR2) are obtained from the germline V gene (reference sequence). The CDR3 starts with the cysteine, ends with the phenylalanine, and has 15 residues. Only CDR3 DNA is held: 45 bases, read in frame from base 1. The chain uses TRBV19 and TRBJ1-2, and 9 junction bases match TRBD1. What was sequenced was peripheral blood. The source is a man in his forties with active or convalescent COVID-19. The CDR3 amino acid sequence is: CASSIGGQGTYGYTF. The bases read TGTGCCAGTAGTATCGGGGGACAGGGAACCTATGGCTACACCTTC.